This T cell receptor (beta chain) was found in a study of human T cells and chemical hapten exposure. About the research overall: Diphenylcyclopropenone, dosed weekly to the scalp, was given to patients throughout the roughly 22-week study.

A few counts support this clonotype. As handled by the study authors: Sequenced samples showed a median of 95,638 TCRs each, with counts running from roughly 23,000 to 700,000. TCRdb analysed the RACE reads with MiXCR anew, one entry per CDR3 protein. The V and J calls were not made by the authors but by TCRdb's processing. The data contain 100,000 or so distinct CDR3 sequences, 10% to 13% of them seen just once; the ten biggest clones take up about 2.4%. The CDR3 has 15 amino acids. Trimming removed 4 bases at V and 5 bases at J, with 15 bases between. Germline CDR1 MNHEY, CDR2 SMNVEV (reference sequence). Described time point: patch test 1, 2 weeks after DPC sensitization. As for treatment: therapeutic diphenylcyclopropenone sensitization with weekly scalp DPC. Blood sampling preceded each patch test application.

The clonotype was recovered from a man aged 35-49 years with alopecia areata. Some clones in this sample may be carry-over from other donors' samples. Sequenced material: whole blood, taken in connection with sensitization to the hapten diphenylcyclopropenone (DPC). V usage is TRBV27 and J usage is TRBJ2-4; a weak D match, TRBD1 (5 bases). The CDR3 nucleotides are TGTGCCAGCAGTTCGGAAGGGGCTGGGGAAAACATTCAGTACTTC. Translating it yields CASSSEGAGENIQYF.